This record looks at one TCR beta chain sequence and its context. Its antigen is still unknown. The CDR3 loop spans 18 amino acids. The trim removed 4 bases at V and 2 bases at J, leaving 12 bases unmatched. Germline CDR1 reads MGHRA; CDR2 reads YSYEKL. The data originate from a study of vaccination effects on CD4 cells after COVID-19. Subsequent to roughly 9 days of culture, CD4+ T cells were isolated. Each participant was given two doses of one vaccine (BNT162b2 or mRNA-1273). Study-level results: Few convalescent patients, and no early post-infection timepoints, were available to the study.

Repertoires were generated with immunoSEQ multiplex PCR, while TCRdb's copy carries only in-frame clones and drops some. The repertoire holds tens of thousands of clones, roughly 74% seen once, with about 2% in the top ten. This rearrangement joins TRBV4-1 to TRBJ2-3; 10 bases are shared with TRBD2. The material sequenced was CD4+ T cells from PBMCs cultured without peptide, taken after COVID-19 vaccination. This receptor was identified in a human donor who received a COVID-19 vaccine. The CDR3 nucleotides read TGCGCCAGCAGCCCGGGGGTGCTAGCGGGGGCAGCCACAGATACGCAGTATTTT. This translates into CASSPGVLAGAATDTQYF.